The 9 T cell receptor beta chains in this list originate from one sample, sequenced in a study of blood T cell repertoires in COVID-19 (dated by TCRdb to about 2020). Library construction relied on the immunoSEQ multiplex PCR assay. What TCRdb holds here is the immuneACCESS table cut down to in-frame rearrangements. Part of the clones is not present; checked against another copy, under half of the missing clones reflect an unresolved V gene, and the others are unexplained. This sample gives about 210,000 clones in total; roughly 85% of them show up just once. The ten largest clones take up about 5% of the sample. Sequencing was carried out using peripheral blood. The source of these receptors is a woman of 80 years or more with acute or convalescent COVID-19.

The gene calls are TRBV6-6 and TRBJ1-2; possibly TRBD1 for D (5 bases). V dropped 6 bases and J dropped 2 bases, with 13 bases sitting between them. The CDR3 runs 14 residues. Germline V gene lookup returns CDR1 MNHNY and CDR2 SVGAGI (reference sequence). For the CDR3, the DNA is TGTGCCAGCAGGATCAGCGGGGGGAACTATGGCTACACCTTC. It specifies CASRISGGNYGYTF.

The chain joins TRBV7-8 to TRBJ2-1; TRBD2 agrees at 9 bases. This CDR3 region has 15 residues. Germline assignment: CDR1 SGHVS and CDR2 FQNEAQ. V dropped 0 bases and J dropped 8; count of bases not matched to a gene: 5. The CDR3, as DNA: TGTGCCAGCAGCTTAGCGCCTGGGACTAGCCATGAGCAGTTCTTC. Its translation is CASSLAPGTSHEQFF.

This rearrangement joins TRBV7-2 to TRBJ1-2; D perhaps matches TRBD1 (6 bases). The V gene lost 3 bases and the J gene lost 3 bases, with 11 bases spanning the gap. The CDR3 totals 14 residues. The germline gives CDR1 SGHTA, CDR2 FQGNSA. The CDR3 DNA reads TGTGCCAGCAGCTTTGACAGGTCATACTATGGCTACACCTTC. It yields the protein CASSFDRSYYGYTF.

Comment on this clone: This sample also contains other DNA sequences that code for the same CDR3. The genes are TRBV12-3 or TRBV12-4 and TRBJ1-1; D not resolved. This CDR3 has 12 amino acids. The V gene lost 3 bases and the J gene lost 5 bases, with 7 bases spanning the gap. The CDR3 loop reads CASSLEDTEAFF. CDR3 DNA sequence: TGTGCCAGCAGTTTGGAGGATACTGAAGCTTTCTTT.

The CDR3 region is CASSYHGLAVNYEQYF. In DNA form, the CDR3 reads TGTGCCAGCAGTTACCACGGACTAGCGGTTAACTACGAGCAGTACTTC. The chain combines TRBV6-2 or TRBV6-3 with TRBJ2-7; 10 nucleotides align to TRBD2. V dropped 2 bases and J dropped 3; count of bases not matched to a gene: 7. This CDR3 contains 16 residues. Germline loops: CDR1 MNHEY, CDR2 SVGEGT.

This clone was observed a single time. The germline gene is not matched at one end of the junction; a read error may be the cause. This chain connects TRBV6-2 or TRBV6-3 to TRBJ1-1; D gene ambiguous. The CDR3 is 13 amino acids. CDR1 is MNHEY and CDR2 is SVGEGT in the germline V gene. This CDR3 is CATSRSGSPEAFF. The CDR3 DNA reads as TGTGCCACCAGTAGGTCGGGGAGTCCTGAAGCTTTCTTT.

The chain uses TRBV6-4 and TRBJ2-2, with 9 bases identical to TRBD1. Trimming at V came to 4 bases and at J to 4 bases, leaving 10 bases not matched to a gene. CDR3 length: 17 residues. Germline CDR1 reads MRHNA; CDR2 reads SNTAGT. The DNA for the CDR3 is TGTGCCAGCAGTGTAAGACCAAACAGGGGGCCCACCGGGGAGCTGTTTTTT. Translated: CASSVRPNRGPTGELFF.

The sample holds one count of this clone. The chain has TRBV5-1 and TRBJ2-1; D is perhaps TRBD2 (5 bases). This CDR3 has 14 amino acids. Germline values: CDR1 SGHRS, CDR2 YFSETQ. V was cut by 4 bases and J by 1 base, with 9 bases left in between. This CDR3 is CASSLSGSYNEQFF. For the CDR3, the DNA is TGCGCCAGCAGCCTGAGCGGTTCCTACAATGAGCAGTTCTTC. The full variable domain, completed using reference TRBV5-1 and TRBJ2-1, is KAGVTQTPRYLIKTRGQQVTLSCSPISGHRSVSWYQQTPGQGLQFLFEYFSETQRNKGNFPGRFSGRQFSNSRSEMNVSTLELGDSALYLCASSLSGSYNEQFFGPGTRLTVL.

The rearrangement uses TRBV6-5 and TRBJ1-6, with D hard to call. The CDR3 contains 12 residues. Trimming left V 6 bases short and J 7 bases short, with 7 bases between. The germline CDR1 and CDR2 sequences are MNHEY and SVGAGI. The CDR3 reads CASSRENSPLHF. CDR3 in DNA: TGTGCCAGCAGCCGCGAAAATTCACCCCTCCACTTT.